A selection of T cell receptor beta chains follows, all from one sample in a study of OX40 agonist ivuxolimab in advanced cancers. TCRdb's table, derived via immunoSEQ multiplex PCR, lists solely in-frame clones and lacks some. Among roughly 40,000 clones listed, around 87% were seen once. Sequencing used CD4+ or CD8+ T cells sorted from blood, obtained in a trial of the OX40 agonist ivuxolimab. These receptors all stem from an adult with an advanced solid tumor such as melanoma, head and neck, liver or kidney cancer. Both conserved end residues are part of each CDR3. D genes are given only for firm matches. Only part of the rows carry a size: once, few, many, or a class if the clone is expanded.

D gene,J gene,V gene,CDR3 length,clone size,CDR3 protein,CDR3 DNA
-,TRBJ1-6,TRBV18,12,once,CASSRQDSPLHF,TGTGCCAGCTCTCGACAGGATTCACCCCTCCACTTT
-,TRBJ1-1,TRBV7-8,13,-,CASSLIVETEAFF,TGTGCCAGCAGCTTGATCGTAGAAACTGAAGCTTTCTTT
TRBD1,TRBJ1-2,TRBV4-1,16,-,CASSPTGGLGSYGYTF,TGCGCCAGCAGCCCAACAGGGGGCTTAGGTTCCTATGGCTACACCTTC
TRBD2,TRBJ2-1,TRBV15,14,-,CATGLAGSGGEQFF,TGTGCCACGGGACTAGCGGGGTCCGGGGGTGAGCAGTTCTTC
TRBD1,TRBJ2-7,TRBV7-2,15,-,CASSFGQGGVYEQYF,TGTGCCAGCAGCTTCGGACAGGGAGGCGTCTACGAGCAGTACTTC
-,TRBJ1-4,TRBV5-1,18,-,CASSRAESRGRRNEKLFF,TGCGCCAGCAGCCGAGCCGAGTCAAGGGGACGGAGGAATGAAAAACTGTTTTTT
-,TRBJ1-3,TRBV4-3,15,-,CASSQGGIQGNTIYF,TGCGCCAGCAGCCAAGGCGGGATACAGGGAAACACCATATATTTT
TRBD1,TRBJ2-7,TRBV27,12,-,CASSGTGGSKYF,TGTGCCAGCAGTGGGACAGGGGGCTCGAAGTACTTC
TRBD1,TRBJ2-5,TRBV30,15,few,CAWGRTTGGQETQYF,TGTGCCTGGGGTAGAACAACAGGGGGTCAAGAGACCCAGTACTTC
-,TRBJ2-3,TRBV9,14,-,CASSVSGTPATQYF,TGTGCCAGCAGCGTTTCCGGGACTCCCGCGACGCAGTATTTT
TRBD1,TRBJ1-4,TRBV6-5,15,once,CASSYSTGTNEKLFF,TGTGCCAGCAGTTACTCGACAGGGACTAATGAAAAACTGTTTTTT
-,TRBJ2-5,TRBV7-2,16,-,CASSLGPRQVEETQYF,TGTGCCAGCAGCTTAGGTCCCAGGCAAGTGGAAGAGACCCAGTACTTC
-,TRBJ1-6,TRBV4-3,14,-,CASRDSTVVSPLHF,TGCGCCAGCAGGGATTCGACAGTTGTTTCACCCCTCCACTTT
-,TRBJ1-6,TRBV6-1,15,-,CASRRGGTPNSPLHF,TGTGCCAGCAGGAGGGGAGGGACACCCAATTCACCCCTCCACTTT
-,TRBJ2-3,TRBV9,15,once,CASSRLGTSTDTQYF,TGTGCCAGCAGCCGTCTTGGGACATCCACAGATACGCAGTATTTT
TRBD2,TRBJ2-3,TRBV30,17,-,CAWTRGLAGGPTDTQYF,TGTGCCTGGACCCGCGGACTAGCGGGAGGGCCCACAGATACGCAGTATTTT
-,TRBJ2-7,TRBV10-1,14,-,CASASGSGTYEQYF,TGCGCCAGCGCCTCCGGTAGCGGTACCTACGAGCAGTACTTC
-,TRBJ2-2,TRBV5-1,14,-,CASSFGPNTGELFF,TGCGCCAGCAGCTTTGGTCCGAACACCGGGGAGCTGTTTTTT
-,TRBJ2-1,TRBV19,14,-,CASAYRDSYNEQFF,TGTGCCAGTGCCTACCGGGACTCCTACAATGAGCAGTTCTTC
-,TRBJ2-7,TRBV18,15,-,CASSGGTGLVVEQYF,TGTGCCAGCTCAGGCGGGACGGGACTTGTTGTGGAGCAGTACTTC
-,TRBJ1-3,TRBV28,15,-,CASSLGQTSGNTIYF,TGTGCCAGCAGTTTAGGACAGACCTCTGGAAACACCATATATTTT
-,TRBJ1-4,TRBV6-1,13,-,CASSGRTSGVLFF,TGTGCCAGCAGTGGAAGGACTAGCGGTGTACTGTTTTTT
-,TRBJ2-3,TRBV29-1,10,-,CSATRDTQYF,TGCAGTGCTACAAGAGATACGCAGTATTTT
TRBD1,TRBJ2-7,TRBV6-6,14,-,CASRLGTGDYEQYF,TGTGCCAGCAGGCTCGGGACAGGGGATTACGAGCAGTACTTC
-,TRBJ2-2,TRBV7-9,10,once,CATSEGELFF,TGTGCCACCTCCGAGGGGGAGCTGTTTTTT
-,TRBJ2-6,TRBV21-1,19,-,CASSTMLSALGSGANVLTF,TGTGCCAGCAGCACCATGTTATCGGCTTTAGGCTCTGGGGCCAACGTCCTGACTTTC
-,TRBJ2-7,TRBV5-1,12,-,CASSFQGLEQYF,TGCGCCAGCAGCTTCCAGGGGCTCGAGCAGTACTTC
TRBD1,TRBJ1-2,TRBV19,14,-,CASTDRDGNYGYTF,TGTGCCAGTACAGACAGGGATGGTAACTATGGCTACACCTTC
-,TRBJ2-7,TRBV18,13,-,CASSPDGYYEQYF,TGTGCCAGCTCACCGGACGGATACTACGAGCAGTACTTC
-,TRBJ2-2,TRBV7-2,15,-,CASSREIFVGGELFF,TGTGCCAGCAGCCGGGAAATATTTGTCGGGGGGGAGCTGTTTTTT
-,TRBJ2-1,TRBV6-1,13,-,CASRSARNFPSFF,TGTGCCAGCAGATCGGCCAGGAATTTTCCTTCGTTCTTC
TRBD1,TRBJ2-1,TRBV5-1,15,-,CASSLGDRVYNEQFF,TGCGCCAGCAGCTTGGGGGACAGGGTTTACAATGAGCAGTTCTTC
TRBD1,TRBJ2-3,TRBV2,14,-,CASRPDRGTDTQYF,TGTGCCAGCAGGCCCGACAGGGGGACAGATACGCAGTATTTT
-,TRBJ2-1,TRBV28,14,-,CASSSVDVYNEQFF,TGTGCCAGCAGTTCCGTTGACGTATACAATGAGCAGTTCTTC
-,TRBJ1-1,TRBV7-9,14,few,CASSRIMSIAEAFF,TGTGCCAGCAGCCGCATCATGTCCATAGCTGAAGCTTTCTTT
TRBD1,TRBJ2-1,TRBV18,15,-,CASSTGQGGDNEQFF,TGTGCCAGCTCAACGGGACAGGGGGGGGACAATGAGCAGTTCTTC
-,TRBJ2-1,TRBV29-1,12,-,CSVWTTYNEQFF,TGCAGCGTATGGACCACCTACAATGAGCAGTTCTTC
-,TRBJ2-5,TRBV5-1,13,-,CASSLQGPETQYF,TGCGCCAGCAGCTTGCAGGGACCAGAGACCCAGTACTTC
TRBD2,TRBJ2-1,TRBV7-2,16,-,CASSLGAGGSYNEQFF,TGTGCCAGCAGCTTAGGAGCGGGAGGATCCTACAATGAGCAGTTCTTC
TRBD1,TRBJ2-1,TRBV2,14,-,CASSEGQGESEQFF,TGTGCCAGCAGTGAAGGACAGGGGGAGTCCGAGCAGTTCTTC
-,TRBJ2-1,TRBV5-5,14,-,CASSLKGSYNEQFF,TGTGCCAGCAGCCTTAAGGGCTCCTACAATGAGCAGTTCTTC
TRBD2,TRBJ2-7,TRBV2,16,once,CASSLGGGLITYEQYF,TGTGCCAGCAGTTTAGGCGGGGGGCTAATAACCTACGAGCAGTACTTC
TRBD2,TRBJ2-7,TRBV4-2,14,-,CASSQGGGGAGQYF,TGTGCCAGCAGCCAAGGCGGCGGGGGGGCCGGGCAGTACTTC
TRBD1,TRBJ1-4,TRBV19,14,-,CASSRTGDNEKLFF,TGTGCCAGTAGCCGGACAGGGGATAATGAAAAACTGTTTTTT
-,TRBJ1-4,TRBV4-1,20,-,CASSQDPPVTSSLSYEKLFF,TGCGCCAGCAGCCAAGATCCCCCAGTCACCTCAAGCCTTTCCTATGAAAAACTGTTTTTT
-,TRBJ1-2,TRBV5-1,16,once,CASSLDSGARNYGYTF,TGCGCCAGCAGCTTGGATTCGGGGGCGCGGAACTATGGCTACACCTTC
-,TRBJ1-1,TRBV5-1,15,-,CASSPIQGIMTEAFF,TGCGCCAGCAGCCCGATACAGGGTATTATGACTGAAGCTTTCTTT
TRBD2,TRBJ2-5,TRBV7-7,14,once,CASSSSGGEETQYF,TGTGCTAGCAGTTCCAGCGGGGGGGAAGAGACCCAGTACTTC
-,TRBJ2-3,TRBV2,13,-,CASSVSFTDTQYF,TGTGCCAGCTCTGTCTCCTTCACAGATACGCAGTATTTT
TRBD1,TRBJ2-2,TRBV5-4,16,-,CASSSEGPGGAGELFF,TGTGCCAGCAGCTCCGAAGGGCCAGGGGGAGCCGGGGAGCTGTTTTTT
-,TRBJ1-2,TRBV19,16,-,CASSLGAYASGYGYTF,TGTGCCAGTAGTTTGGGGGCCTACGCCTCAGGCTATGGCTACACCTTC
-,TRBJ1-4,TRBV5-1,14,-,CASSPTSTNEKLFF,TGCGCCAGCAGCCCCACCTCAACTAATGAAAAACTGTTTTTT
-,TRBJ1-5,TRBV5-8,16,-,CASSSILLGAGQPQHF,TGTGCCAGCAGCTCAATACTTCTAGGGGCTGGGCAGCCCCAGCATTTT